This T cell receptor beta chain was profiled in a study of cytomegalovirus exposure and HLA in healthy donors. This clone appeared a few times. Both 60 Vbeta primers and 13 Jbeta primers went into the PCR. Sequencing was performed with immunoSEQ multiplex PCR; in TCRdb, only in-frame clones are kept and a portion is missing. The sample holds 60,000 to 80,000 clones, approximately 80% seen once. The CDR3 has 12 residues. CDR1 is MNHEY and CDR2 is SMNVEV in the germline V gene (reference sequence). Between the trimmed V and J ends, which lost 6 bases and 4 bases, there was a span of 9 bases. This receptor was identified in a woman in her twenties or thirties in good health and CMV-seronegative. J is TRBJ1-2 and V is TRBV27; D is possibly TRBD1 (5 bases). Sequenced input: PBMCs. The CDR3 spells CASRGGGYGYTF. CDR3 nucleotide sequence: TGTGCCAGCAGGGGGGGTGGCTATGGCTACACCTTC.